These 20 T cell receptor beta chains came from one sample sequenced in a study of blood T cells in healthy people across ages (dated by TCRdb to the mid-2010s). The protocol used for the library was 5' RACE. The run used an Illumina HiSeq 2500. A second roughly 6 to 12 cycle PCR used a sample-barcoded 5' primer and a J-beta primer mix. Starting from the raw public reads, TCRdb applied fastp trimming at Q25, assembled clones with MiXCR and retained in-frame beta chains. Merged by CDR3 protein, the rows form single entries marked with the most common genes and DNA. In this sample the table shows 550,000 to 650,000 distinct CDR3 sequences, approximately 30% of which occur a single time. Around 14% of the sample belongs to the ten largest clones. The sample consisted of blood. These TCRs come from a woman aged 80 or older in good health.

A note on this clonotype: One end of the junction fails to match germline, which may point to a read error. J is TRBJ2-7 and V is TRBV7-2, with 8 positions matching TRBD2. CDR1 is SGHTA and CDR2 is FQGNSA in the germline V gene. This CDR3 is 15 amino acids long. Here the CDR3 reads CASSLGAGEGYEQYF. The CDR3 coding sequence is TGCGCCAGCAGCTTGGGAGCGGGGGAGGGCTACGAGCAGTACTTC.

The rearrangement joins TRBV20-1 to TRBJ2-3; 8 bases agree with TRBD2. CDR3 length equals 15 residues. Germline V gene sequence: CDR1 DFQATT, CDR2 SNEGSKA (reference sequence). The ends lost 6 bases at V and 2 bases at J; junction bases unmatched: 10. CDR3 nucleotide sequence: TGCAGTGCAGTATCGCGGGGGGCGGTCACAGATACGCAGTATTTT. Translated, it gives CSAVSRGAVTDTQYF.

A remark on this clonotype: A much larger clone lies a single base off, so this may be a read error. The V gene is TRBV6-6, the J gene TRBJ1-2, with TRBD1 as a possible D gene (6 bases). The CDR3 sequence is 17 residues long. In germline, CDR1 is MNHNY, CDR2 SVGAGI (reference sequence). The ends were cut back, 5 bases at V and 0 bases at J, with 19 bases in the middle. The CDR3 region is CASSPGTPANSNYGYTF. In DNA form, the CDR3 reads TGTGCCAGCAGTCCGGGGACACCGGCAAACTCTAACTATGGCTACACCTTC.

This clonotype was counted ten times or more. The rearrangement links TRBV7-2 to TRBJ1-4; 8 positions match TRBD1. CDR3 length: 16 residues. CDR1 is SGHTA and CDR2 is FQGNSA in the germline V gene. J was trimmed by 8 bases and V by 0 bases; bases with no gene match: 8. The CDR3 protein is CASSLALGQGREKLFF. Here the CDR3 DNA reads TGTGCCAGCAGCTTAGCGCTAGGACAGGGTCGAGAAAAACTGTTTTTT. The entire variable domain, with the rest obtained from reference TRBV7-2 and TRBJ1-4, is as follows: GAGVSQSPSNKVTEKGKDVELRCDPISGHTALYWYRQSLGQGLEFLIYFQGNSAPDKSGLPSDRFSAERTGGSVSTLTIQRTQQEDSAVYLCASSLALGQGREKLFFGSGTQLSVL.

This clonotype was observed at least ten times. V is TRBV7-3 and J is TRBJ2-1; TRBD2 matches 7 bases. The CDR3 spans 13 residues. The V gene end was trimmed by 9 bases and the J gene end by 0 bases; junction bases not matched to a gene: 2. CDR1 and CDR2 (germline): SGHTA, FQGTGA. The CDR3 DNA follows: TGTGCCAGTTCGGGGGGCTCCTACAATGAGCAGTTCTTC. Amino acids: CASSGGSYNEQFF. The entire variable domain, with the rest obtained from reference TRBV7-3 and TRBJ2-1, is as follows: GAGVSQTPSNKVTEKGKYVELRCDPISGHTALYWYRQSLGQGPEFLIYFQGTGAADDSGLPNDRFFAVRPEGSVSTLKIQRTERGDSAVYLCASSGGSYNEQFFGPGTRLTVL.

The chain joins TRBV5-1 to TRBJ2-7; D gene uncertain. Germline V gives CDR1 SGHRS, CDR2 YFSETQ. Trimming left V 5 bases short and J 7 bases short, with 16 bases between. The length of the CDR3 is 13 residues. CDR3 nucleotides: TGCGCCAGCAGTAGACCTATAACCAATGAGCAGTACTTC. Its protein product is CASSRPITNEQYF.

The sample holds many counts of this clonotype. A much bigger clone sits one base away, suggesting this may be a read error. The chain employs TRBV20-1 and TRBJ2-5; TRBD2 matches at 13 bases. The CDR3 contains 17 residues. After removal of 3 bases from V and 11 bases from J, the junction contained 18 bases not matched to a gene. Germline-derived CDR1 and CDR2 are DFQATT and SNEGSKA (reference sequence). The CDR3 spells CSARRLLAGGQRGEQYF. Written as DNA, the CDR3 is TGCAGTGCTAGGCGACTACTAGCGGGGGGGCAAAGAGGTGAGCAGTACTTC.

The chain couples TRBV9 to TRBJ1-4; D gene uncertain. CDR3 length equals 14 residues. V was shortened by 1 base and J by 8 bases, with 12 bases between the two germline ends. Germline values: CDR1 SGDLS, CDR2 YYNGEE. CDR3 coding DNA: TGTGCCAGCAGCGTATCACCGACCGGAGAAAAACTGTTTTTT. Protein product: CASSVSPTGEKLFF.

By share, this clonotype counts as medium-sized. CDR3 bases: TGCGCCAGCAGCAGCCAGGGGGTAGCTAACTATGGCTACACCTTC. The encoded protein is CASSSQGVANYGYTF. The chain couples TRBV5-1 to TRBJ1-2, with TRBD1 matching over 7 bases. There are 15 residues in the CDR3. The junction had 6 bases not matched to a gene; V was cut back by 4 bases and J by 0 bases. Looked up from germline, CDR1 is SGHRS and CDR2 is YFSETQ.

The chain joins TRBV2 to TRBJ1-5; D may be TRBD1 (5 bases). The CDR3 is 15 amino acids. V was clipped by 7 bases and J by 4 bases, with 17 bases between them. CDR1 and CDR2 (germline): SNHLY, FYNNEI. The CDR3 protein is CASTLGLSQNQPQHF. In DNA, the CDR3 is TGTGCCAGCACCCTGGGACTATCCCAGAATCAGCCCCAGCATTTT. Complete variable domain (other parts from reference TRBV2 and TRBJ1-5): EPEVTQTPSHQVTQMGQEVILRCVPISNHLYFYWYRQILGQKVEFLVSFYNNEISEKSEIFDDQFSVERPDGSNFTLKIRSTKLEDSAMYFCASTLGLSQNQPQHFGDGTRLSIL.

This clonotype was counted a few times. A much larger clone lies one base from this, so it may be a read error. The V gene is TRBV7-3, the J gene TRBJ2-7; no clear D gene. CDR1 is SGHTA and CDR2 is FQGTGA in the germline V gene. The CDR3 is 15 residues long. The CDR3 DNA is TGTGCCTGCAGCTTAACCCCCAGACCCACCTACGAGCAGTACTTC. Translation gives CACSLTPRPTYEQYF.

This clonotype was detected ten times or more. V and J are TRBV5-1 and TRBJ2-7; tentatively, D is TRBD1 (6 bases). Germline-derived CDR1 and CDR2 are SGHRS and YFSETQ. Trimming removed 0 bases at V and 3 bases at J, with 13 bases between. The CDR3 sequence is 15 residues long. The chain's CDR3 is CASSLDQGLSYEQYF. In DNA form, the CDR3 reads TGCGCCAGCAGCTTGGACCAGGGGCTTAGCTACGAGCAGTACTTC.

This clonotype was counted ten times or more. The J gene is TRBJ2-4, the V gene TRBV4-2; the match to TRBD1 covers 7 bases. J gave up 0 bases and V 6 bases, and 2 bases lay outside the gene matches. The CDR3 extends over 14 amino acids. Germline CDR1 and CDR2: LGHNA and YNFKEQ. The CDR3 loop reads CASSGTVAKNIQYF. The DNA of the CDR3 is TGTGCCAGCAGTGGGACAGTAGCCAAAAACATTCAGTACTTC.

This clonotype was counted many times. This chain links TRBV7-9 with TRBJ2-4; no definite D call. Deletions cut 8 bases from V and 0 bases from J, with 8 bases between. Germline V gene data show CDR1 as SEHNR and CDR2 as FQNEAQ (reference sequence). The CDR3 has 13 amino acids. CDR3 DNA sequence: TGTGCCAGCCAAGATGGAGCCAAAAACATTCAGTACTTC. Its protein product is CASQDGAKNIQYF.

The gene calls are TRBV7-2 and TRBJ2-1; no reliable D call. This CDR3 spans 13 amino acids. V lost 5 bases and J 6 bases, leaving 11 bases between the germline ends. CDR1 is SGHTA, CDR2 FQGNSA, per germline. The CDR3 spells CASSNPGSNEQFF. CDR3 bases: TGTGCCAGCAGCAACCCTGGGTCCAATGAGCAGTTCTTC.

Comments on this clonotype: A read error may explain this, as a much larger clone is one base away. This chain links TRBV7-9 with TRBJ2-5; D perhaps matches TRBD2 (6 bases). Germline-derived CDR1 and CDR2 are SEHNR and FQNEAQ (reference sequence). This CDR3 has 16 residues. The CDR3 region has the DNA TGTGCCAGCAGGCCGGGACTGGCGAGCCGCCAAGGGACCCAGTACTTC. This translates into CASRPGLASRQGTQYF.

This clonotype turned up a few times. V is TRBV10-3 and J is TRBJ1-1; 11 nucleotides agree with TRBD1. Germline V gene sequence: CDR1 ENHRY, CDR2 SYGVKD. J gave up 4 bases and V 0 bases, and 4 bases lay outside the gene matches. The CDR3 sequence is 16 residues long. CDR3: CAISESVGTGGTEAFF. DNA of the CDR3: TGTGCCATCAGTGAGTCCGTTGGGACAGGGGGCACTGAAGCTTTCTTT.

This clonotype was counted ten times or more. The chain has TRBV7-2 and TRBJ2-7, with D uncertain. Germline V gives CDR1 SGHTA, CDR2 FQGNSA. V was cut by 2 bases and J by 2 bases, with 7 bases left in between. There are 13 residues in the CDR3. The CDR3 bases are TGTGCCAGCAGCTTAAACCCTACCTACGAGCAGTACTTC. Its protein is CASSLNPTYEQYF.

Worth noting for this clonotype: Its ends do not fully match the called genes, so a read error is possible. The chain uses TRBV5-1 and TRBJ2-3; tentative D call: TRBD1 (7 bases). There are 16 residues in the CDR3. Germline V lookup: CDR1 SGHRS, CDR2 YFSETQ. The CDR3 nucleotides read TGCGCCAGCAACTTGGTAGGAGGGGGCAGCACAGATACGCAGTATTTT. Protein product: CASNLVGGGSTDTQYF.

This clonotype was counted ten times or more. The V gene is TRBV12-3 or TRBV12-4, the J gene TRBJ1-2; D ambiguous. This CDR3 comprises 14 residues. V was shortened by 3 bases and J by 4 bases, with 12 bases between the two germline ends. In DNA, the CDR3 is TGTGCCAGCAGTTTCGAAGACCCAACCTATGGCTACACCTTC. Protein product: CASSFEDPTYGYTF.